A selection of T cell receptor beta chains follows, all from one sample in a study of T cells in Graves' hyperthyroidism and ophthalmopathy. Via MiXCR, TCRdb re-called the multiplex PCR reads, giving one row per CDR3 protein. Here the sample spans some 560,000 distinct CDR3 sequences, 15% to 19% being singletons. Sequencing was carried out using blood. The receptors come from a young woman with Graves' hyperthyroidism. The CDR3 runs from the conserved cysteine through the conserved F or W. A D gene is named only where the DNA matches it firmly. Expanded clones are given a class, and other clones once, few, many or no size at all.

TRBJ2-7	few	TRBV28	.	CASSSPRGASYEQYF	TGTGCCAGCAGCTCCCCCCGGGGGGCCTCCTACGAGCAGTACTTC
TRBJ1-1	few	TRBV27	.	CASAPGMNTEAFF	TGTGCCAGCGCCCCAGGAATGAACACTGAAGCTTTCTTT
TRBJ1-1	.	TRBV19	.	CASSIDRLGGGGGTEAFF	TGTGCCAGTAGTATAGATAGGCTAGGAGGGGGTGGCGGCACTGAAGCTTTCTTT
TRBJ2-1	.	TRBV13	.	CASTQADYNEQFF	TGTGCCAGCACACAAGCGGATTACAATGAGCAGTTCTTC
TRBJ1-1	.	TRBV6-5	.	CASSYGRGPLGGEAFF	TGTGCCAGCAGTTACGGAAGAGGCCCCCTCGGGGGTGAAGCTTTCTTT
TRBJ2-7	.	TRBV20-1	.	CSATRVEQYF	TGCAGTGCTACCAGGGTCGAGCAGTACTTC
TRBJ2-5	.	TRBV3-1	TRBD2	CASSQTTSGYQETQYF	TGTGCCAGCAGCCAGACGACTAGCGGGTACCAAGAGACCCAGTACTTC
TRBJ1-2	many	TRBV3-1	.	CASSQDGVGPAYGYTF	TGTGCCAGCAGCCAAGATGGTGTAGGACCCGCCTATGGCTACACCTTC
TRBJ2-2	many	TRBV12-3/TRBV12-4	TRBD2	CASSWAGRVAGELFF	TGTGCCAGCAGTTGGGCCGGGAGGGTGGCCGGGGAGCTGTTTTTT
TRBJ1-4	many	TRBV5-8	.	CASSWGRGREKLFF	TGTGCCAGCAGCTGGGGACGGGGGCGTGAAAAACTGTTTTTT
TRBJ1-2	few	TRBV30	.	CAWSAGHADYGYTF	TGTGCCTGGAGTGCAGGCCATGCGGACTATGGCTACACCTTC
TRBJ2-7	many	TRBV6-2/TRBV6-3	TRBD2	CASSYSTSGTYEQYF	TGTGCCAGCAGTTACTCGACTAGCGGCACCTACGAGCAGTACTTC
TRBJ2-4	.	TRBV3-1	TRBD1	CASSQVQGSSIQYF	TGTGCCAGCAGCCAAGTACAGGGGAGCTCCATTCAGTACTTC
TRBJ2-1	.	TRBV12-3/TRBV12-4	.	CASSLANPYYDEQFF	TGTGCCAGCAGTTTGGCTAACCCTTACTATGATGAGCAGTTCTTC
TRBJ2-5	many	TRBV7-2	TRBD2	CASSLGLAGFQETQYF	TGTGCCAGCAGCTTAGGTCTAGCGGGTTTTCAAGAGACCCAGTACTTC
TRBJ1-3	.	TRBV7-8	TRBD1	CASSLSLGTGSGNTIYF	TGTGCCAGCAGCTTAAGCCTCGGGACAGGGAGTGGAAACACCATATATTTT
TRBJ2-7	many	TRBV20-1	TRBD2	CSAPSGLAGVYEQYF	TGCAGTGCCCCTAGCGGACTAGCGGGAGTCTACGAGCAGTACTTC
TRBJ2-3	few	TRBV20-1	.	CSARDPPGYTDTQYF	TGCAGTGCTAGAGACCCCCCTGGTTACACAGATACGCAGTATTTT
TRBJ2-7	many	TRBV30	.	CAWSPGSRGYEQYF	TGTGCCTGGTCACCGGGATCCAGGGGCTACGAGCAGTACTTC
TRBJ2-1	many	TRBV2	.	CASRRPGRENNEQFF	TGTGCCAGCCGACGCCCGGGACGAGAAAACAATGAGCAGTTCTTC
TRBJ1-6	many	TRBV30	.	CAWSVGPWGRGSPLHF	TGTGCCTGGAGTGTTGGGCCTTGGGGGCGCGGGTCACCCCTCCACTTT
TRBJ2-7	.	TRBV30	.	CAWRRDTAYEQYF	TGTGCCTGGAGGCGGGACACAGCCTACGAGCAGTACTTC
TRBJ2-1	.	TRBV4-1	TRBD2	CASSREVLAGVGEQFF	TGCGCCAGCAGCCGAGAAGTACTAGCGGGAGTCGGTGAGCAGTTCTTC
TRBJ2-6	few	TRBV7-3	.	CASLQEPGANVLTF	TGTGCCAGCTTACAGGAACCTGGGGCCAACGTCCTGACTTTC
TRBJ1-2	.	TRBV6-5	.	CASSSRALNGYTF	TGTGCCAGCAGTTCCAGGGCTTTGAACGGCTACACCTTC
TRBJ1-2	few	TRBV30	.	CAWKLVKGVAGGYTF	TGTGCCTGGAAGTTGGTCAAGGGAGTCGCAGGCGGCTACACCTTC
TRBJ2-3	many	TRBV12-3/TRBV12-4	.	CASSFHISTDTQYF	TGTGCCAGCAGTTTCCATATTAGCACAGATACGCAGTATTTT
TRBJ1-4	.	TRBV6-2/TRBV6-3	TRBD1	CASSLRQGKLFF	TGTGCCAGCAGTTTACGACAGGGAAAACTGTTTTTT
TRBJ1-2	many	TRBV12-3/TRBV12-4	.	CASSFPQEKAGYTF	TGTGCCAGCAGTTTTCCCCAGGAAAAGGCCGGCTACACCTTC
TRBJ2-7	.	TRBV4-2	.	CASSQEFGDYEQYF	TGTGCCAGCAGCCAAGAGTTCGGCGACTACGAGCAGTACTTC
TRBJ2-6	.	TRBV25-1	.	CASGRAGANVLTF	TGTGCCAGCGGTCGGGCTGGGGCCAACGTCCTGACTTTC
TRBJ1-2	few	TRBV19	.	CASSTLGTSYGYTF	TGTGCCAGTAGTACCCTCGGGACAAGTTATGGCTACACCTTC
TRBJ2-1	many	TRBV20-1	TRBD2	CSAPQGASGTTNEQFF	TGCAGTGCCCCGCAGGGAGCTAGCGGCACCACCAATGAGCAGTTCTTC
TRBJ2-5	many	TRBV20-1	TRBD2	CSARDSSGRETQYF	TGCAGTGCTAGAGATTCTAGCGGGCGGGAGACCCAGTACTTC
TRBJ1-1	many	TRBV12-3/TRBV12-4	TRBD1	CASSWTGGNTEAFF	TGTGCCAGCAGCTGGACAGGGGGGAACACTGAAGCTTTCTTT
TRBJ1-2	many	TRBV12-3/TRBV12-4	.	CASSFTSRTDGYTF	TGTGCCAGCAGTTTCACCTCCAGGACAGATGGCTACACCTTC
TRBJ2-1	many	TRBV5-5	TRBD2	CASSFTLAGGRNEQFF	TGTGCCAGCAGCTTCACCCTAGCGGGAGGGCGTAATGAGCAGTTCTTC
TRBJ2-1	.	TRBV4-2	TRBD2	CASSQVVGREPYNEQFF	TGTGCCAGCAGCCAAGTAGTGGGGCGGGAGCCCTACAATGAGCAGTTCTTC
TRBJ2-2	few	TRBV7-2	TRBD2	CASSLISSGSTGELFF	TGTGCCAGCAGCTTAATCTCTAGCGGGAGTACCGGGGAGCTGTTTTTT
TRBJ2-3	.	TRBV27	.	CASAKQGDTQYF	TGTGCCAGCGCTAAGCAAGGGGATACGCAGTATTTT
TRBJ2-7	many	TRBV2	TRBD1	CASSVRGLYF	TGTGCCAGCAGTGTCAGGGGGCTGTACTTC
TRBJ2-1	many	TRBV7-9	TRBD2	CASSLTGGPYNEQFF	TGTGCCAGCAGCTTAACGGGAGGGCCTTACAATGAGCAGTTCTTC
TRBJ1-3	few	TRBV20-1	.	CSARDGSQGGNTIYF	TGCAGTGCTAGAGACGGCTCACAGGGTGGAAACACCATATATTTT
TRBJ1-3	few	TRBV20-1	.	CSANEQSSGNTIYF	TGCAGTGCTAACGAACAGAGCTCTGGAAACACCATATATTTT
TRBJ2-2	few	TRBV27	.	CASSYDPDGAAGELFF	TGTGCCAGCAGTTACGATCCCGATGGGGCCGCCGGGGAGCTGTTTTTT
TRBJ1-5	many	TRBV6-2/TRBV6-3	TRBD1	CASSPRDRGSNQPQHF	TGTGCCAGCAGCCCCCGGGACAGAGGGAGCAATCAGCCCCAGCATTTT
TRBJ2-7	many	TRBV6-1	.	CASSYDWRNEQYF	TGTGCCAGCAGCTATGACTGGCGGAACGAGCAGTACTTC
TRBJ1-1	.	TRBV20-1	.	CSANRAQNTEAFF	TGCAGTGCTAACAGGGCCCAGAACACTGAAGCTTTCTTT
TRBJ2-7	.	TRBV30	.	CAWSGGDEQYF	TGTGCCTGGAGTGGGGGCGATGAGCAGTACTTC
TRBJ2-1	many	TRBV12-3/TRBV12-4	.	CASSSYGPRNEQFF	TGTGCCAGCAGTTCTTATGGGCCCCGCAATGAGCAGTTCTTC